This T cell receptor beta chain was sequenced for a study of blood T cells in healthy people across ages. Whole-study findings and limits: As age increased, TCR beta diversity per million T cells fell in a roughly linear fashion. The study regarded diversity estimates from one million T cells as underestimates.

The V gene end was trimmed by 2 bases and the J gene end by 15 bases; junction bases not matched to a gene: 3. Germline CDR1 reads LGHDT; CDR2 reads YNNKEL (reference sequence). The CDR3 is made up of 11 amino acids. Per sample, a minimum of 6 million PBMCs were isolated. For the second PCR, which ran for about 6 to 12 cycles, a sample-barcoded 5' primer and a J-beta primer mix were used. Every cDNA molecule carried a tag from a template-switch adaptor bearing 12 random nucleotides. MiXCR, run by TCRdb on the 5' RACE reads, gives a single entry per CDR3 protein. The table has 1.5 million to 2 million distinct CDR3 sequences, about 28% seen once. This clonotype occurred once. The antigen is undetermined.

The TCR was taken from a woman aged 25 to 39 in good health. Sequenced sample: blood. V gene TRBV3-1 combines with J gene TRBJ2-1; TRBD1 matches 8 bases. This chain's CDR3 is CASSQQGARFF. In DNA, the CDR3 is TGTGCCAGCAGCCAACAGGGGGCTCGGTTCTTC.